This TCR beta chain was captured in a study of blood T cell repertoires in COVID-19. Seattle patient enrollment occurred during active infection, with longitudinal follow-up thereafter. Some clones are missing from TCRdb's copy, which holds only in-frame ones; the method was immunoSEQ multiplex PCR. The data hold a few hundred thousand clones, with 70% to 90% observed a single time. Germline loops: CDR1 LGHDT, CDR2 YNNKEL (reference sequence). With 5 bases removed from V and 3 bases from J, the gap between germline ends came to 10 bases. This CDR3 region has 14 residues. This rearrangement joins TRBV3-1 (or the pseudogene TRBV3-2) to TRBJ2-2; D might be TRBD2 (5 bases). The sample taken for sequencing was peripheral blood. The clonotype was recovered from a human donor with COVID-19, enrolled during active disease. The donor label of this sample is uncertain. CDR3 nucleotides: TGTGCCAGCAGCGAGCGAGGGTACACCGGGGAGCTGTTTTTT. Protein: CASSERGYTGELFF.